A selection of T cell receptor beta chains follows, all from one sample in a study of PD-1 blockade in classical Hodgkin lymphoma. Sequencing was performed with immunoSEQ multiplex PCR; in TCRdb, only in-frame clones are kept and a portion is missing. The table has 50,000 or so clones, about nine tenths seen once; the top ten hold approximately 6.8%. Specimen: peripheral blood mononuclear cells (PBMCs), collected before the fourth cycle of nivolumab. The receptors here all came from a human donor with classical Hodgkin lymphoma. CDR3s include the opening cysteine and the closing phenylalanine or tryptophan. The order of the fields is CDR3 DNA, CDR3 protein, J gene, V gene, D gene, clone size. The D gene is left open where the match is weak. Only part of the rows carry a size: once, few, many, or a class if the clone is expanded.

TGTGCCACCTTATCCCTGGACAGGGCGAACTACGAGCAGTACTTC CATLSLDRANYEQYF TRBJ2-7 TRBV27 TRBD1 .
TGTGCCAGCAGTGAGGTCGCCTTGGGCTCTGGAAACACCATATATTTT CASSEVALGSGNTIYF TRBJ1-3 TRBV6-1 . .
TGTGCCAGCAGTTTGGGGACAGGAGCCGGCTACACCTTC CASSLGTGAGYTF TRBJ1-2 TRBV27 TRBD1 .
TGTGCCAGCAGTTACGGAACAGGGATTGGGGAGACCCAGTACTTC CASSYGTGIGETQYF TRBJ2-5 TRBV6-5 . .
TGTGCCACCCTCCGGACAGGGAGCTATGGCTACACCTTC CATLRTGSYGYTF TRBJ1-2 TRBV19 TRBD1 few
TGTGCCAGCAGTTCTACTACGATGCAGGGGGCAAATGGAAACACCATATATTTT CASSSTTMQGANGNTIYF TRBJ1-3 TRBV27 TRBD1 .
TGTGCCAGCAGCCCACAGGGGTTGGTCTACGAGCAGTACTTC CASSPQGLVYEQYF TRBJ2-7 TRBV13 TRBD1 .
TGTGCCAGCAGCAGCACAGGGACGAACACCGGGGAGCTGTTTTTT CASSSTGTNTGELFF TRBJ2-2 TRBV5-6 . once
TGCAGCGTTGAAACAGGGAGCTATGGCTACACCTTC CSVETGSYGYTF TRBJ1-2 TRBV29-1 . .
TGCAGCGTTGAAGAGGGTAGGGCTTTCTTT CSVEEGRAFF TRBJ1-1 TRBV29-1 . .
TGTGCCAGCAGAGACAGACAGGGGCGATCCTACGAGCAGTACTTC CASRDRQGRSYEQYF TRBJ2-7 TRBV27 TRBD1 .
TGTGCCAGCAGTATTTTAAGCTCTGGGGCCAACGTCCTGACTTTC CASSILSSGANVLTF TRBJ2-6 TRBV2 . few
TGTGCCAGCAGGAACAACGACAGGGAGCATCAGCCCCAGCATTTT CASRNNDREHQPQHF TRBJ1-5 TRBV27 TRBD1 .
TGTGCCATCAGTGAGTCCAACACAGGGGGCGGGGATGGCTACACCTTC CAISESNTGGGDGYTF TRBJ1-2 TRBV10-3 TRBD1 .
TGTGCCAGCAGTGGGACAGGGGACACCGGGGAGCTGTTTTTT CASSGTGDTGELFF TRBJ2-2 TRBV25-1 TRBD1 .
TGCGCCAGCAGTCCTGGGACAGGGGGCTCGAGGAGCACAGATACGCAGTATTTT CASSPGTGGSRSTDTQYF TRBJ2-3 TRBV5-1 TRBD1 .
TGTGCCACCAGTAAGCTCTTCAGGGATAGTAACTATGGCTACACCTTC CATSKLFRDSNYGYTF TRBJ1-2 TRBV15 . .
TGTGCCAGCAGTGAAGCGCTAGGGACAGGGGGCCCCAATGAAAAACTGTTTTTT CASSEALGTGGPNEKLFF TRBJ1-4 TRBV2 TRBD1 .
TGTGCCAGCAGTCCTGGGACAGGGCTGTTCCACGAGCAGTACTTC CASSPGTGLFHEQYF TRBJ2-7 TRBV27 TRBD1 .
TGTGCCAGCCCCAATTCGGGGGTGGATGGCTACACCTTC CASPNSGVDGYTF TRBJ1-2 TRBV2 . .
TGTGCCAGCAGCCCAGGGGGGGACTACCCCTACGAGCAGTACTTC CASSPGGDYPYEQYF TRBJ2-7 TRBV7-9 . .
TGTGCCAGCAGTAAAAGCGGGGGGGACAATGAGCAGTTCTTC CASSKSGGDNEQFF TRBJ2-1 TRBV2 TRBD2 .
TGTGCCACCGGCGCTTCAGGGGAAGACAATCAGCCCCAGCATTTT CATGASGEDNQPQHF TRBJ1-5 TRBV10-3 . .
TGTGCCAGTAGACTAGCGGACACCTACGAGCAGTACTTC CASRLADTYEQYF TRBJ2-7 TRBV2 TRBD2 .
TGTGCCAGCAGTACATACACCTACGAGCAGTACTTC CASSTYTYEQYF TRBJ2-7 TRBV28 . .
TGTGCCAGCAGCTTAGGTTCTAGCGGAAATGAGCAGTTCTTC CASSLGSSGNEQFF TRBJ2-1 TRBV11-2 TRBD2 .
TGTGCCAGCAGCCCGGCGGGTATCTATGGCTACACCTTC CASSPAGIYGYTF TRBJ1-2 TRBV27 . medium-sized
TGTGCCAGCAGTGAAAGTGCCGCCAATCAGCCCCAGCATTTT CASSESAANQPQHF TRBJ1-5 TRBV2 . few
TGTGCCAGTAGTATTATGCTCACAGTCCTCGGAAACACCATATATTTT CASSIMLTVLGNTIYF TRBJ1-3 TRBV19 . .
TGTGCCAGCAGCGATCGACAGAGAGTGGGTACTGAAGCTTTCTTT CASSDRQRVGTEAFF TRBJ1-1 TRBV5-8 . .
TGTGCCAGCTCCCTGGACAGGGGGGTTGATCAGCCCCAGCATTTT CASSLDRGVDQPQHF TRBJ1-5 TRBV18 TRBD1 .
TGTGCCAGCTCATCTGAGGGACAGGGCTACGAGCAGTACTTC CASSSEGQGYEQYF TRBJ2-7 TRBV18 TRBD1 once
TGTGCCAGCAGCCGGGGGGCGAGCTCCTACAATGAGCAGTTCTTC CASSRGASSYNEQFF TRBJ2-1 TRBV5-4 . .
TGTGCCAGCTCACCACCGTGGGAACAGGCTCCAGTTAGTAAAGCCTTC CASSPPWEQAPVSKAF TRBJ1-2 TRBV18 . .
TGTGCCAGCAGGGCCGATAAGGGCTGGGCAGATACGCAGTATTTT CASRADKGWADTQYF TRBJ2-3 TRBV2 . once
TGTGCCATCAGTGATTCTAGCGGGAGTTGGGTCAATGAGCAGTTCTTC CAISDSSGSWVNEQFF TRBJ2-1 TRBV10-3 TRBD2 .
TGCGCCAGCAGTCAACCAGGGACAGGGTTCCCCTACGAGCAGTACTTC CASSQPGTGFPYEQYF TRBJ2-7 TRBV23-1 TRBD1 few
TGTGCCAGCAGTTGGACGGCTGGGGCCAACGTCCTGACTTTC CASSWTAGANVLTF TRBJ2-6 TRBV6-5 . .
TGTGCCAGCACCTCGACTAGCGGGAGTTATGAGCAGTACTTC CASTSTSGSYEQYF TRBJ2-7 TRBV2 TRBD2 .
TGCGCCAGCAGTGAGTCGGGAAATTCACCCCTCCACTTT CASSESGNSPLHF TRBJ1-6 TRBV10-2 . .
TGTGCCAGTAGTATAGTGCAGGGCCCGAACACCGGGGAGCTGTTTTTT CASSIVQGPNTGELFF TRBJ2-2 TRBV19 . .